This TCR beta chain appears in the sequencing data of a study of blood T cell repertoires in COVID-19. Overall study: COVID-19 samples from acute and convalescent phases originated in the United States, Italy and Spain. PBMCs, B-cell-depleted T cells, or T cells were the source of the cDNA or gDNA that made up the material.

In Cohort 3, a recovered donor had either two negative PCRs, clearance, or symptom resolution. CDR1 is SEHNR, CDR2 FQNEAQ, per germline (reference sequence). V was trimmed by 4 bases and J by 3 bases, leaving 12 bases between them. The length of the CDR3 is 14 residues. In the authors' methods: Scientists estimated how many nucleated cells there were by amplifying reference gene primers. Profiling relied on immunoSEQ multiplex PCR, and the TCRdb table lists in-frame clones only, not all of them. Clone size and the V and J calls come from that table; the DNA yielded D and trimming. The sample lists around 290,000 clones, 88% occurring once.

The chain uses TRBV7-9 and TRBJ1-1, with D perhaps TRBD1 (6 bases). The TCR comes from a woman in her twenties or thirties who had recovered from COVID-19. What was sequenced was PBMCs or T cells enriched from blood (not recorded which). This CDR3 is CASSSPDRYTEAFF. The CDR3 DNA reads as TGTGCCAGCAGCTCTCCGGACAGATACACTGAAGCTTTCTTT.